This TCR beta chain was found in a study of cytotoxic CD8 clonotypes in ibrutinib-treated CLL. Note on this clone: The antigen is unknown.

CDR1 is MDHEN and CDR2 is SYDVKM in the germline V gene. The V and J ends lost 6 bases and 5 bases, in that order; junction bases with no gene match: 10. This CDR3 is 15 amino acids long. Repertoires were generated with immunoSEQ multiplex PCR, while TCRdb's copy carries only in-frame clones and drops some. The sample yields 250,000 to 350,000 clones, 65% to 85% seen once. General study findings and limits: At baseline, clonality was higher than in age-matched healthy donors and correlated with CD8+ counts.

Material: PBMCs, obtained at disease progression, from a patient treated with ibrutinib. The chain is built from TRBV28 and TRBJ2-1; TRBD2 aligns across 7 bases. The TCR originated in a human donor with chronic lymphocytic leukemia. The CDR3 loop is CASRYIGRFDNEQFF. CDR3 nucleotide sequence: TGTGCCAGCAGGTATATCGGGAGGTTTGACAATGAGCAGTTCTTC.